This passage covers 21 T cell receptor beta chains from one sample sequenced in a study of T cell responses to AZD1222 COVID-19 vaccine (dated by TCRdb to 2020 to 2023). This sample's time point label indicates: baseline before first vaccination. The library came from the immunoSEQ multiplex PCR assay. Drawn from immuneACCESS, this table holds only the in-frame rearrangements with V and J called that TCRdb kept. Clones are partly lost; checked studies trace under half to an unresolved V gene and leave the rest unexplained. Here the sample has about 110,000 clones; roughly four fifths occur a single time. 4% to 5% of the sample is held by the ten biggest clonotypes. This specimen consisted of peripheral blood, obtained on day 0 of AZD1222 vaccination. Receptor source: an adult in good health.

In its sample, this clone was seen once. CDR3 in DNA: TGCAGCGTTGAGGGCGCTACTGGGGGCGCGGGCACAGATACGCAGTATTTT. This sequence encodes CSVEGATGGAGTDTQYF. The rearrangement uses TRBV29-1 and TRBJ2-3, with D tentatively TRBD1 (6 bases). Trimming took 3 bases from V and 1 from J, leaving 20 bases between them. The CDR3 contains 17 residues. Germline V CDR1 and CDR2: SQVTM, ANQGSEA.

The chain joins TRBV28 to TRBJ2-3; 11 nucleotides align to TRBD2. The trim removed 9 bases at V and 5 bases at J, leaving 7 bases unmatched. Per the germline V gene, CDR1 is MDHEN and CDR2 is SYDVKM. The CDR3 is 14 residues long. The CDR3 nucleotides read TGTGCCAGTTTTAGCGGGGGGGCCATAGATACGCAGTATTTT. Its translation: CASFSGGAIDTQYF.

The rearrangement links TRBV30 to TRBJ1-6; D is possibly TRBD1 (6 bases). V was trimmed by 0 bases and J by 7 bases, leaving 16 bases between them. The CDR3 length is 16 residues. Germline-derived CDR1 and CDR2 are GTSNPN and SVGIG (reference sequence). DNA of the CDR3: TGTGCCTGGAGTGTTATGGACAGACTCTTAAATTCACCCCTCCACTTT. The encoded protein is CAWSVMDRLLNSPLHF. The entire variable domain, with the rest obtained from reference TRBV30 and TRBJ1-6, is as follows: SQTIHQWPATLVQPVGSPLSLECTVEGTSNPNLYWYRQAAGRGLQLLFYSVGIGQISSEVPQNLSASRPQDRQFILSSKKLLLSDSGFYLCAWSVMDRLLNSPLHFGNGTRLTVT.

The V call is TRBV5-6, the J call TRBJ2-7, with a weak D call TRBD1 (8 bases). Trimming stripped 4 bases from V and 3 bases from J, with 20 bases between. CDR3 size: 16 residues. CDR1 and CDR2 from the germline V gene are SGHDT and YYEEEE. This CDR3 is CASSRGAGGILYEQYF. CDR3 DNA: TGTGCCAGCAGCCGGGGGGCAGGGGGCATCCTCTACGAGCAGTACTTC.

The rearrangement joins TRBV27 to TRBJ2-5; D call uncertain. Trimming pared 5 bases from V and 3 bases from J, leaving 10 bases between. The CDR3 totals 13 residues. Germline CDR1 reads MNHEY; CDR2 reads SMNVEV (reference sequence). CDR3 nucleotide sequence: TGTGCCAGCAGTGTCCGGGCGGAAGAGACCCAGTACTTC. Translated: CASSVRAEETQYF.

This chain joins TRBV18 and TRBJ2-5; 8 bases are a match to TRBD2. Trimming cost V 3 bases and J 5 bases; bases outside gene matches: 5. Germline lookup yields CDR1 KGHSH and CDR2 LQKENI. CDR3 length: 14 amino acids. This CDR3 reads CASSPSQREETQYF. Written as DNA, the CDR3 is TGTGCCAGCTCACCTTCCCAGCGGGAGGAGACCCAGTACTTC.

This clone was observed a few times. The V call is TRBV19, the J call TRBJ2-3; D is possibly TRBD1 or TRBD2 (5 bases each). Germline assignment: CDR1 LNHDA and CDR2 SQIVND (reference sequence). The V gene lost 5 bases and the J gene lost 4 bases, with 19 bases spanning the gap. The CDR3 runs 16 residues. CDR3 amino acids: CASSRSGARRSDTQYF. CDR3 in DNA: TGTGCCAGTAGTCGATCCGGGGCAAGACGGTCAGATACGCAGTATTTT.

This clone was detected only once. The V gene is TRBV5-1, the J gene TRBJ1-2; D is unclear. In germline, CDR1 is SGHRS, CDR2 YFSETQ. The CDR3 is 13 amino acids. V gave up 3 bases and J gave up 5 bases, with 11 bases separating them. The CDR3 nucleotides are TGCGCCAGCAGCTCTAGGGTTGGATATGGCTACACCTTC. This encodes CASSSRVGYGYTF.

This chain uses TRBV18 with TRBJ2-5; a possible D gene is TRBD1 (5 bases). With 6 bases removed from V and 2 bases from J, the gap between germline ends came to 7 bases. This CDR3 has 12 amino acids. CDR1 and CDR2 (germline): KGHSH, LQKENI. CDR3 nucleotides: TGTGCCAGCTCTCAGGGACAAGAGACCCAGTACTTC. It codes for CASSQGQETQYF.

CDR3 amino acids: CASSLYRGNEKLFF. The DNA for the CDR3 is TGTGCCAGCAGTTTATACAGGGGTAATGAAAAACTGTTTTTT. V and J are TRBV28 and TRBJ1-4; 7 bases match TRBD1. The CDR3 consists of 14 residues. Looked up from germline, CDR1 is MDHEN and CDR2 is SYDVKM. Trimming removed 1 base from V and 4 bases from J; junction bases left unmatched: 0. Full variable domain (missing parts from reference TRBV28 and TRBJ1-4): DVKVTQSSRYLVKRTGEKVFLECVQDMDHENMFWYRQDPGLGLRLIYFSYDVKMKEKGDIPEGYSVSREKKERFSLILESASTNQTSMYLCASSLYRGNEKLFFGSGTQLSVL.

CDR3 sequence: CASSEAGDRGSYEQYF. CDR3 DNA: TGTGCCAGCAGTGAAGCGGGAGACAGGGGCTCCTACGAGCAGTACTTC. The chain recombines TRBV2 with TRBJ2-7, with 8 bases identical to TRBD1. V lost 0 bases, J lost 0 bases, and 4 bases stayed unmatched. The CDR3 consists of 16 residues. Germline CDR1 reads SNHLY; CDR2 reads FYNNEI.

In this sample, this clone turned up a few times. CDR3 region: CATSGMGATDTQYF. In DNA form, the CDR3 reads TGTGCCACCAGTGGTATGGGGGCAACAGATACGCAGTATTTT. This rearrangement joins TRBV24-1 to TRBJ2-3; TRBD1 might be the D (6 bases). CDR3 length: 14 amino acids. V lost 5 bases to trimming and J lost 3 bases, with 11 bases between them. CDR1 is KGHDR, CDR2 SFDVKD, per germline.

This chain joins TRBV24-1 and TRBJ2-1; TRBD2 matches at 11 bases. Germline lookup yields CDR1 KGHDR and CDR2 SFDVKD. The CDR3 covers 16 residues. After removal of 0 bases from V and 8 bases from J, the junction contained 5 bases not matched to a gene. The CDR3 bases are TGTGCCACCAGTGATTTGACTAGCGGGAGTAACGATGAGCAGTTCTTC. This sequence encodes CATSDLTSGSNDEQFF.

This clone turned up a few times. This chain links TRBV21-1 with TRBJ2-4. TRBV21-1 is described as a pseudogene. CDR3 length: 15 amino acids. CDR3 sequence: CASSPVGVAKNIQYF. The CDR3 bases are TGTGCCAGCAGCCCTGTGGGGGTAGCCAAAAACATTCAGTACTTC.

The CDR3 is CASSASGALPSYEQYF. CDR3 nucleotide sequence: TGTGCCAGCAGTGCATCAGGGGCCCTTCCCTCCTACGAGCAGTACTTC. This chain joins TRBV25-1 and TRBJ2-7; D perhaps matches TRBD1 (6 bases). From germline, CDR1 is MGHDK and CDR2 SYGVNS. V lost 4 bases and J lost 0, with 16 bases in between. This CDR3 contains 16 residues.

The rearrangement links TRBV6-2 or TRBV6-3 to TRBJ2-5, with D perhaps matching TRBD1 (6 bases). Germline assignment: CDR1 MNHEY and CDR2 SVGEGT. The CDR3 is 15 amino acids. Trimming pared 6 bases from V and 1 base from J, leaving 15 bases between. This chain's CDR3 is CASSSPVQGQETQYF. Here the CDR3 DNA reads TGTGCCAGCAGCTCCCCCGTACAGGGCCAAGAGACCCAGTACTTC.

This chain connects TRBV28 to TRBJ2-7; D unresolved. The germline CDR1 and CDR2 sequences are MDHEN and SYDVKM. Trimming pared 3 bases from V and 7 bases from J, leaving 13 bases between. The CDR3 contains 13 residues. For the CDR3, the DNA is TGTGCCAGCAGTTTTGAGGCTTCAAGGGAGCAGTACTTC. Protein sequence: CASSFEASREQYF.

The V and J genes are TRBV27 and TRBJ1-4, with 8 bases that match TRBD1. The germline V gene encodes CDR1 MNHEY and CDR2 SMNVEV (reference sequence). The CDR3 is 15 residues long. V was pared by 2 bases and J by 9 bases, with 8 bases of the junction left unmatched. This CDR3 reads CASSLGGQATQKLFF. The DNA for the CDR3 is TGTGCCAGCAGTTTAGGGGGACAGGCTACGCAAAAACTGTTTTTT. Full variable domain (outside the CDR3, taken from reference TRBV27 and TRBJ1-4): EAQVTQNPRYLITVTGKKLTVTCSQNMNHEYMSWYRQDPGLGLRQIYYSMNVEVTDKGDVPEGYKVSRKEKRNFPLILESPSPNQTSLYFCASSLGGQATQKLFFGSGTQLSVL.

V is TRBV11-2 and J is TRBJ2-7; 10 nucleotides align to TRBD1. V lost 3 bases to trimming and J lost 7 bases; unmatched junction nucleotides: 12. The CDR3 spans 16 residues. Per germline, CDR1 SGHAT and CDR2 FQNNGV. CDR3 in amino acids: CASSLGPGQGFREQYF. CDR3 DNA: TGTGCCAGCAGCTTGGGTCCGGGACAGGGGTTTAGGGAGCAGTACTTC.

This CDR3 reads CASSDSSDTGELFF. In DNA form, the CDR3 reads TGTGCCAGCAGTGACTCTAGCGACACCGGGGAGCTGTTTTTT. The chain links TRBV6-4 to TRBJ2-2, with D tentatively TRBD2 (5 bases). V was clipped by 0 bases and J by 3 bases, with 5 bases between them. The germline CDR1 and CDR2 sequences are MRHNA and SNTAGT. This CDR3 contains 14 residues.

The V call is TRBV18, the J call TRBJ1-2; a weak D match, TRBD1 (6 bases). The CDR3 has 15 amino acids. Deletions cut 6 bases from V and 4 bases from J, with 18 bases between. In germline, CDR1 is KGHSH, CDR2 LQKENI. The CDR3 loop reads CASSHTGRGTYGYTF. CDR3 coding DNA: TGTGCCAGCTCTCATACAGGGAGGGGGACCTATGGCTACACCTTC.